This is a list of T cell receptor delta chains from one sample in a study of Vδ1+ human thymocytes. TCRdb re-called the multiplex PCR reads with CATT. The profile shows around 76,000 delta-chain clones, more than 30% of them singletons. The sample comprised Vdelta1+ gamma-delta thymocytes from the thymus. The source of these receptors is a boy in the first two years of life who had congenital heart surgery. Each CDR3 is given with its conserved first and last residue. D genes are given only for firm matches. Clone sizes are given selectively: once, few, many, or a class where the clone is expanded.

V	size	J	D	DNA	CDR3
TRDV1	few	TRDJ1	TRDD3	TGTGCTCTTGGGGAACGGGACCCCCTTCGTACTGGGGGATCGGGTAAACTCATCTTT	CALGERDPLRTGGSGKLIF
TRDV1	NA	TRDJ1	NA	TGTGCTCTTGGGGTTTTCCTTCCTACGGGATCTGGGGGATGGTCCGAAATCATCTTT	CALGVFLPTGSGGWSEIIF
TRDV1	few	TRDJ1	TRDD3	TGTGCTCTTTGGGAACTAGGTTCGCGGTGGGGGATCCAGGAAACTCACACCGATAAACTCATCTTT	CALWELGSRWGIQETHTDKLIF
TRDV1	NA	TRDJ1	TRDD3	TGTGCTCTTGGGAAACCCCCTACTGATGGTACTGGGGGATACGGGACCCTGTACACCGATAAACTCATCTTT	CALGKPPTDGTGGYGTLYTDKLIF
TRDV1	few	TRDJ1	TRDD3	TGTGCTCTTGGGAGGTGCTACCGATTGGGGGATACGCGGGTCCACACCGATAAACTCATCTTT	CALGRCYRLGDTRVHTDKLIF
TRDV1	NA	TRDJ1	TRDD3	TGTGCTCTTGGGTCCCGATGGCCTTCCTACGTTCCTCAACTGGGGGATACGCAATGCACCGATAAACTCATCTTT	CALGSRWPSYVPQLGDTQCTDKLIF
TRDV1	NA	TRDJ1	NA	TGTGCTCTTGGGGAACTCACTTCCTTCGGGTACACCGATAAACTCATCTTT	CALGELTSFGYTDKLIF
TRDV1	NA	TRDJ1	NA	TGTGCTCTTGGGGAACTTTTCCTAAGCCGGATATCGCACACCGATAAACTCATCTTT	CALGELFLSRISHTDKLIF
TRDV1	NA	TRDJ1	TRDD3	TGTGCTCTTGGGGGATCTTCTTCTGGGGATACGCGTGATAAACTCATCTTT	CALGGSSSGDTRDKLIF
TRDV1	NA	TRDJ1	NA	TGTGCTCTTGGGGCCCGCCTCCTACCCGGCTGGGAGTACACCGATAAACTCATCTTT	CALGARLLPGWEYTDKLIF
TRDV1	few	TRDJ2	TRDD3	TGTGCTCTTGGGAGACTGCCGCTAAGGGACTGGGGAATACCGACAGCACAACTCTTCTTT	CALGRLPLRDWGIPTAQLFF
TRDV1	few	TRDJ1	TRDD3	TGTGCTCTTGGGGAACTTAAGGCCTTCCTCCTTCCTACGTTTACTGGGGGATATTCGTCCGATAAACTCATCTTT	CALGELKAFLLPTFTGGYSSDKLIF
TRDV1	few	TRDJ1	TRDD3	TGTGCTCTTGGGGAACTCTTTCCTCCTTACTGGGGGACCGACACCGATAAACTCATCTTT	CALGELFPPYWGTDTDKLIF
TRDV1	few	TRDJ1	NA	TGTGCTCTTGGGGAAAGCTTAGGGGGGCTGCACACCGATAAACTCATCTTT	CALGESLGGLHTDKLIF
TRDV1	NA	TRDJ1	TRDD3	TGTGCTCTTGGGTGTTGCTGGACTGGGGAAAGTTCCATTTACACCGATAAACTCATCTTT	CALGCCWTGESSIYTDKLIF
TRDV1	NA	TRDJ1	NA	TGTGCTCTTGGGGGACATCTCCCTGGACCTTCCTTCAGAGGGATACTCTGCTTCACCGATAAACTCATCTTT	CALGGHLPGPSFRGILCFTDKLIF
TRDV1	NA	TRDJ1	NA	TGTGCTCTTGGGGCAGACCCTCCTACGCCCTACCGGACCGATAAACTCATCTTT	CALGADPPTPYRTDKLIF
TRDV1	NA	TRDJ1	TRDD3	TGTGCTCTTGGGGAACTAAACCGAGCTGGGGGATTTACTAACACCGATAAACTCATCTTT	CALGELNRAGGFTNTDKLIF
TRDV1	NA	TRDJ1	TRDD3	TGTGCTCTTGGGAGGGCTCAGAACTGGGGTAAAAAGTACACCGATAAACTCATCTTT	CALGRAQNWGKKYTDKLIF
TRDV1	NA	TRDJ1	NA	TGTGCTCTTGGGGACAAACCCAAGCCCGATCTTTCGGGCTGCTCCGAGAAACTCATCTTT	CALGDKPKPDLSGCSEKLIF
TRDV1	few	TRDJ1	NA	TGTGCTCTTGGGGAAAATTTTGGCCTACGAGGACCCAGCCCGTACACCGATAAACTCATCTTT	CALGENFGLRGPSPYTDKLIF
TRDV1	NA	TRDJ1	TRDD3	TGTGCTCTTGGGGAGCCCCTACGTGAGGGGATACCGTACACCGATAAACTCATCTTT	CALGEPLREGIPYTDKLIF
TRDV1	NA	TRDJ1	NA	TGTGCTCTTGGGGAATTTCTTCCCTCCTCCCTGGGGCCCTCCCATTACACCGATAAACTCATCTTT	CALGEFLPSSLGPSHYTDKLIF
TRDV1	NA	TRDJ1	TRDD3	TGTGCTCTTGGGGACCGACGGGGCAATGTACTGGGGGATAGCGATAAACTCATCTTT	CALGDRRGNVLGDSDKLIF
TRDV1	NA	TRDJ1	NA	TGTGCTCTTGGGGATCGTTCCTACCCTGGCTTACTGGGGGGTAACACCGATAAACTCATCTTT	CALGDRSYPGLLGGNTDKLIF
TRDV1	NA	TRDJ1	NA	TGTGCTCTTGGGGACCTCACCCCCATCGCCGATAAACTCATCTTT	CALGDLTPIADKLIF
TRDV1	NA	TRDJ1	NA	TGTGCTCTTGGGGAAACCAAATTTTGTGGGGGTGCCGATAAACTCATCTTT	CALGETKFCGGADKLIF
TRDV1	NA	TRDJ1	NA	TGTGCTCTTGGGGAACCAATTTATTCCCGGGGACCGTCCGAGACGTACACCGATAAACTCATCTTT	CALGEPIYSRGPSETYTDKLIF
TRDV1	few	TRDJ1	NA	TGTGCTCTTGGGGAACTCCCTGCTGATGGTAGGGGGACCGATAAACTCATCTTT	CALGELPADGRGTDKLIF
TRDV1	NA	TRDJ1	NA	TGTGCTCTTGGGGACCCTCCTGAGAAACTCATCTTT	CALGDPPEKLIF
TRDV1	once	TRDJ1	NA	TGTGCTCTTGGGGAATTGCCTTCCTGGGGTTCGGTGCCCCGCGGGGAGAGGACCGATAAACTCATCTTT	CALGELPSWGSVPRGERTDKLIF
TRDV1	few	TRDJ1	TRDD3	TGTGCTCTTGGGGAACTTATACCTCCGCAAGTACTGGGGGATCCTTACACCGATAAACTCATCTTT	CALGELIPPQVLGDPYTDKLIF
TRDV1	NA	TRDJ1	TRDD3	TGTGCTCTTGGGGGTACGTCTAGTGGGGGATACTACACCGATAAACTCATCTTT	CALGGTSSGGYYTDKLIF
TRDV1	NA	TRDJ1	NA	TGTGCTCTTGGGGATACGACGCGGCCTTCCTACCAAACTGGGGGATACACCGATAAACTCATCTTT	CALGDTTRPSYQTGGYTDKLIF
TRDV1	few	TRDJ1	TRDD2	TGTGCTCTTGGGGGACCCCTTCCTACGCGCGGCGGAATAGTCACCGATAAACTCATCTTT	CALGGPLPTRGGIVTDKLIF
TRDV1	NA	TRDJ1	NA	TGTGCTCTTGGGGAAGGGGATCGATCAAACACCGATAAACTCATCTTT	CALGEGDRSNTDKLIF
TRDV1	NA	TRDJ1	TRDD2	TGTGCTCTTGGGAAGGCAAGGCCTTCCTACTCCTCACACCTACGCACTGTCGAGGGCCTGAGGACCGATAAACTCATCTTT	CALGKARPSYSSHLRTVEGLRTDKLIF
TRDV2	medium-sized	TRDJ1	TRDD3	TGTGCCTGTGACACCGATCCTGGGGGATACGCAGAGGGTTCCGATAAACTCATCTTT	CACDTDPGGYAEGSDKLIF
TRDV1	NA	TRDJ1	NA	TGTGCTCTTGGGGTCGTCCACGGGGCAGTTCCTACGGCGCTGGGGGTGGAATTCGGAGACACCGATAAACTCATCTTT	CALGVVHGAVPTALGVEFGDTDKLIF
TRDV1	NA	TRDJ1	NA	TGTGCTCTTGTCCCTACTAATTGGTTGGATAAACTCATCTTT	CALVPTNWLDKLIF
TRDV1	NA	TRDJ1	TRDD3	TGTGCTCTTGGGGTTCACCTTCACCACGGACCGTACTGGGGGATACGGGGATACGAGTACACCGATAAACTCATCTTT	CALGVHLHHGPYWGIRGYEYTDKLIF
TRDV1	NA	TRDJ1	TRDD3	TGTGCTCTTGGGGAACGCTTCCAGTTCCACAGTGGGGGATACAACACCGATAAACTCATCTTT	CALGERFQFHSGGYNTDKLIF